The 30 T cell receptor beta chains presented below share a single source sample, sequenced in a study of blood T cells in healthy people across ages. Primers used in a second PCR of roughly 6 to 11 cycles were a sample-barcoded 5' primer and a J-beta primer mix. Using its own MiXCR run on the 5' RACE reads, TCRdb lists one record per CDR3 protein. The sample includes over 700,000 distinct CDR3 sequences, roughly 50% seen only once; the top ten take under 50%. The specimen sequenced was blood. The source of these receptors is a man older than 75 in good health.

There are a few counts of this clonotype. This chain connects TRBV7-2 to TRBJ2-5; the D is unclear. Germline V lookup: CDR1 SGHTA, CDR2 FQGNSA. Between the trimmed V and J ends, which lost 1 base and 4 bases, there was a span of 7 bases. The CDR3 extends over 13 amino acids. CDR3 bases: TGTGCCAGCAGCTTAGACGGGTTAGAGACCCAGTACTTC. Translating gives CASSLDGLETQYF.

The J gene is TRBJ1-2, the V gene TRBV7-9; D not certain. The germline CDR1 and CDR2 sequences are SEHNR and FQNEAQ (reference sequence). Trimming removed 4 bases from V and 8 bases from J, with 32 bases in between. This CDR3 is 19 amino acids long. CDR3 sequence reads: CASSSTNSRVQDNYGGYTF. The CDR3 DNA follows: TGTGCCAGCAGCTCGACAAATTCTCGGGTTCAGGATAACTATGGCGGCTACACCTTC.

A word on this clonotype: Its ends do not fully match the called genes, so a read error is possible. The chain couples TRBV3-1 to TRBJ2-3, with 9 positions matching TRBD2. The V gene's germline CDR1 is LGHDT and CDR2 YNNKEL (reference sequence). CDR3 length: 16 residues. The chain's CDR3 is CASGHGLAGRHRYAYF. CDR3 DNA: TGTGCCAGCGGCCACGGTCTAGCGGGACGCCACAGATACGCGTATTTT.

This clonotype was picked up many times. CDR3 in DNA: TGCGCCAGCAGCACCGGGACAGGACCCTACGAGCAGTACTTC. It encodes CASSTGTGPYEQYF. V is TRBV5-1 and J is TRBJ2-7; 8 nucleotides line up with TRBD1. Per the germline V gene, CDR1 is SGHRS and CDR2 is YFSETQ. This CDR3 spans 14 amino acids. Losses at the gene ends were 4 bases for V and 2 bases for J; bases not matched to a gene: 5.

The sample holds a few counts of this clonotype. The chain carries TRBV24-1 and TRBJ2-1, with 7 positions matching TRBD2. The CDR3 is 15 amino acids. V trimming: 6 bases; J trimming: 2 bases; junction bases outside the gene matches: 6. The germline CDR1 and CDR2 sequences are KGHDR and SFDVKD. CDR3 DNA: TGTGCCACCAGTTCGGCCAGCGGGACCTACAATGAGCAGTTCTTC. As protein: CATSSASGTYNEQFF.

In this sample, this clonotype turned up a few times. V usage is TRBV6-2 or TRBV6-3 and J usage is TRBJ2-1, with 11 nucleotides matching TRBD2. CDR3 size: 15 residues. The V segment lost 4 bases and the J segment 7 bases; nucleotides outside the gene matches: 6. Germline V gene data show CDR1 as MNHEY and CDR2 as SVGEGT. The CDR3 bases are TGTGCCAGCAGTTTGTGGCTAGCGGGAGGTAATGAGCAGTTCTTC. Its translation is CASSLWLAGGNEQFF.

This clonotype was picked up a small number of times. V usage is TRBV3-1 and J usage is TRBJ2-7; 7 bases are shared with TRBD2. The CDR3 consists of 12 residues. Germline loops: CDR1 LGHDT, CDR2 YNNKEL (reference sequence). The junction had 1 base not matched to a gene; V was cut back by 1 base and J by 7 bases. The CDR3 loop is CASSQGTSEQYF. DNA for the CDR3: TGTGCCAGCAGCCAAGGGACTAGTGAGCAGTACTTC.

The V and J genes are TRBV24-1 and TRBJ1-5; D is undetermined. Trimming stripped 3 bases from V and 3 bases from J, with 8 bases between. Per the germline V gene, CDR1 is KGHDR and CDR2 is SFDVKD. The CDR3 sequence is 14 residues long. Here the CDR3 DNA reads TGTGCCACCAGTGATGTGACCCTCAATCAGCCCCAGCATTTT. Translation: CATSDVTLNQPQHF.

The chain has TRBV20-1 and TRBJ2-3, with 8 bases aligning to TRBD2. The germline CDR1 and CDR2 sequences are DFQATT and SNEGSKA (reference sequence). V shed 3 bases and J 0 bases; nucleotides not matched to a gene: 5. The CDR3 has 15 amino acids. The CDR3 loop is CSASRASGSTDTQYF. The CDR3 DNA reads TGCAGTGCTAGCAGGGCTAGCGGGAGCACAGATACGCAGTATTTT.

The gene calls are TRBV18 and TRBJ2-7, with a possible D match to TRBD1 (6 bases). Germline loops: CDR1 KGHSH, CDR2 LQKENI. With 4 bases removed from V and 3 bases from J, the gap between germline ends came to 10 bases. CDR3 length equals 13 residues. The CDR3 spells CASSQDRNYEQYF. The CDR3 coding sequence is TGTGCCAGCTCACAAGACAGGAACTACGAGCAGTACTTC.

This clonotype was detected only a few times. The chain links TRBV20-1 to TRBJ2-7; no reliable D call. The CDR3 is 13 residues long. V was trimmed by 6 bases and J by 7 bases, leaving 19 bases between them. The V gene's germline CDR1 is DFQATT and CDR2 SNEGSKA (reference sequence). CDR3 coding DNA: TGCAGTGCCACCCCGGTCGTAAACGGGGAGCAGTACTTC. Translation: CSATPVVNGEQYF.

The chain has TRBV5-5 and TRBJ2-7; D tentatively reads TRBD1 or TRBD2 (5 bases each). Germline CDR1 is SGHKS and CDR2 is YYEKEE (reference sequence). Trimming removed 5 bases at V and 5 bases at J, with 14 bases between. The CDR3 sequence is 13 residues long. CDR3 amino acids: CASRTGGSHEQYF. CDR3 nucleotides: TGTGCCAGCAGGACTGGGGGTTCCCACGAGCAGTACTTC.

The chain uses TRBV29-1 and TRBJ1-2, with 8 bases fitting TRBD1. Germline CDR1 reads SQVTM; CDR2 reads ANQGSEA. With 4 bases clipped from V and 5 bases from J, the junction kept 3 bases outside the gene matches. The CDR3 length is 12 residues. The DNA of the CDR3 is TGCAGCGTTGGGGGACAGGAGTATGGCTACACCTTC. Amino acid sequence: CSVGGQEYGYTF.

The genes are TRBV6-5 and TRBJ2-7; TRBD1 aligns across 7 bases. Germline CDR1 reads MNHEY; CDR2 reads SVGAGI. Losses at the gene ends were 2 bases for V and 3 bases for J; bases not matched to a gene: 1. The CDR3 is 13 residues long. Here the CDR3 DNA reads TGTGCCAGCAGTTACCGGGACAGCTACGAGCAGTACTTC. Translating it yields CASSYRDSYEQYF.

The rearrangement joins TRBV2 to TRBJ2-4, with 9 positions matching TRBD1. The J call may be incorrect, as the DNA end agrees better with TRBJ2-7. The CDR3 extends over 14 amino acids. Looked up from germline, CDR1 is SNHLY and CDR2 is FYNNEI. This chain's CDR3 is CASRVRTGAYEQYF. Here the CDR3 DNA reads TGTGCCAGCAGGGTTCGGACAGGGGCCTACGAGCAGTACTTC.

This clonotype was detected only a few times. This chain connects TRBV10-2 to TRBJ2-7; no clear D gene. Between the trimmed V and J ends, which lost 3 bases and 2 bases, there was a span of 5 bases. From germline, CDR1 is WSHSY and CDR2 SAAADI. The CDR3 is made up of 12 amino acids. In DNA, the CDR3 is TGCGCCAGCAGTGACCTCACCTACGAGCAGTACTTC. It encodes CASSDLTYEQYF.

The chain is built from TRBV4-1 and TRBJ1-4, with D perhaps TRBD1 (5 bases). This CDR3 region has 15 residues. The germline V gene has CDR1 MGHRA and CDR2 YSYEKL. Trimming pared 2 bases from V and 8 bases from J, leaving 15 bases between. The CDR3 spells CASSQTGGVREKLFF. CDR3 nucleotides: TGCGCCAGCAGCCAAACGGGGGGTGTAAGGGAAAAACTGTTTTTT.

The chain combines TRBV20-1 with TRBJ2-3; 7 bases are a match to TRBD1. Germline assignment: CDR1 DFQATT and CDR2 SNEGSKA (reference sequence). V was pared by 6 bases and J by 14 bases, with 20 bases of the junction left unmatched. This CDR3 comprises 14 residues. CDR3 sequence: CSAMTGLEHRYAYF. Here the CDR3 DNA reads TGCAGTGCCATGACAGGGTTAGAGCACAGATACGCGTATTTT.

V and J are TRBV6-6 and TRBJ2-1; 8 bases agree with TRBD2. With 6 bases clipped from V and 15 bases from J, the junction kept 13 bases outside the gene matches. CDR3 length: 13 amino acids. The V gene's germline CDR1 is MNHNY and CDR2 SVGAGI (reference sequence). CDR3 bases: TGTGCCAGCAGGCCCCTAGGGACTAGTGTAGCGTTCTTC. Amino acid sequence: CASRPLGTSVAFF.

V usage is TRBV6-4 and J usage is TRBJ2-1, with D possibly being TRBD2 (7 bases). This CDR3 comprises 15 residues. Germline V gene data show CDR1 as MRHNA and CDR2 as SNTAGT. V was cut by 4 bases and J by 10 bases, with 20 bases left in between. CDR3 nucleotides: TGTGCCAGCAGTGCGGAAGGGGTCTCGGGGGGCGAGCAGTTCTTC. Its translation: CASSAEGVSGGEQFF.

CDR3 DNA sequence: TGTGCCAGCAGTGTGGACACCATGGTTATAGGGGAGCTGTTTTTT. The encoded protein is CASSVDTMVIGELFF. The chain recombines TRBV25-1 with TRBJ2-2, with D possibly being TRBD1 (5 bases). Trimming cost V 4 bases and J 8 bases, with 17 bases left between them. This CDR3 is 15 amino acids long. Germline V gives CDR1 MGHDK, CDR2 SYGVNS.

Written as DNA, the CDR3 is TGCGCCAGCAGCCACGGACTAGCGGGGACCACAGATACGCAGTATTTT. This translates into CASSHGLAGTTDTQYF. This chain uses TRBV5-1 with TRBJ2-3; 12 bases map to TRBD2. The germline CDR1 and CDR2 sequences are SGHRS and YFSETQ. The CDR3 is made up of 16 amino acids. Trimming removed 4 bases from V and 2 bases from J; junction bases left unmatched: 5.

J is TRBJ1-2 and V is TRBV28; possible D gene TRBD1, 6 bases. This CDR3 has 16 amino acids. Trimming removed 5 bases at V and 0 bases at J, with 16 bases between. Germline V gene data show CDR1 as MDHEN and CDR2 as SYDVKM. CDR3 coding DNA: TGTGCCAGCAGTCTTACAGGGTACGAAGCTAACTATGGCTACACCTTC. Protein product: CASSLTGYEANYGYTF.

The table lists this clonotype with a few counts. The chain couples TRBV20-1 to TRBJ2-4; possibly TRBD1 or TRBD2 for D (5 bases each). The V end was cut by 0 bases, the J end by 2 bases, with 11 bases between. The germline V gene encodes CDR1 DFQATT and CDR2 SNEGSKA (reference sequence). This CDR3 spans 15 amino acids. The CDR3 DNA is TGCAGTGCTAGAGATGGGACCGGTCCCAAAAACATTCAGTACTTC. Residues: CSARDGTGPKNIQYF.

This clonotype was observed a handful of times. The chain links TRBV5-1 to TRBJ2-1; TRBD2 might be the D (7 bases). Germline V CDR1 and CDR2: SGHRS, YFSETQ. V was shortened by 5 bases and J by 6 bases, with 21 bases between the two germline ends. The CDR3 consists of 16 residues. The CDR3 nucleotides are TGCGCCAGCAGGGGGGCGGGGGCGCGTATCATCAATGAGCAGTTCTTC. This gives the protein CASRGAGARIINEQFF.

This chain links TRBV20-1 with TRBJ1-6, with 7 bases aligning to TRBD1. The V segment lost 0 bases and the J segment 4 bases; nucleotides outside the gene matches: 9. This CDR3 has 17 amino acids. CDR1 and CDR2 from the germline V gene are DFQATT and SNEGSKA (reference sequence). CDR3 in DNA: TGCAGTGCTAGAGATTTTGGGGACAGTAAGTATAATTCACCCCTCCACTTT. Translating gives CSARDFGDSKYNSPLHF.

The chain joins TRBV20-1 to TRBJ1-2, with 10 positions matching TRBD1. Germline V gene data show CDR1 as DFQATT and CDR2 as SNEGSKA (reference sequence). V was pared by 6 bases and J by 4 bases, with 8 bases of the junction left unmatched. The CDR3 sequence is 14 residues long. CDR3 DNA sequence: TGCAGTGCCCTAGGGGACAGGGGAGGCTATGGCTACACCTTC. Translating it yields CSALGDRGGYGYTF.

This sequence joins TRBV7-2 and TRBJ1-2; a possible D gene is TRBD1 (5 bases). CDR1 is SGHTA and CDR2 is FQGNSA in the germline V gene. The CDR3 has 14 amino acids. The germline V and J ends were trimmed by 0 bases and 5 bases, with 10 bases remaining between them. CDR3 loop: CASSLAGAAYGYTF. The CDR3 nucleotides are TGTGCCAGCAGCTTAGCAGGGGCGGCATATGGCTACACCTTC.

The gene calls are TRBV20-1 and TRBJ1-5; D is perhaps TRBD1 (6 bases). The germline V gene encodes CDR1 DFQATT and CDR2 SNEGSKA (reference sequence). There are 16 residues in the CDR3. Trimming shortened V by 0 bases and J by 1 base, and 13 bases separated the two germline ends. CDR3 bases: TGCAGTGCTAGAGAGGGGGCAGGGTGGAGCAATCAGCCCCAGCATTTT. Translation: CSAREGAGWSNQPQHF.

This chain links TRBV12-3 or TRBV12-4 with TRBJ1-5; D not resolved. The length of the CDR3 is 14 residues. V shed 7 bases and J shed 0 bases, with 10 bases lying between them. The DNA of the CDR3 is TGTGCCAGCACCTGGCTGGGTAGCAATCAGCCCCAGCATTTT. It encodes CASTWLGSNQPQHF.